Listed below are T cell receptor beta chains from one sample, sequenced in a study of blood T cell repertoires in COVID-19. The repertoire was sequenced with immunoSEQ multiplex PCR; TCRdb's copy has only in-frame clones and lacks some. Of tens of thousands of clones listed, around 91% are singletons. Sequenced input: peripheral blood. These receptors all come from a human donor in a cohort sampled during active COVID-19. CDR3s include the opening cysteine and the closing phenylalanine or tryptophan. D genes are given only for firm matches. Clone size is given for some rows only: seen once, a few or many times, or a class if the clone is expanded.

j_call | v_call | d_call | clone_size | cdr3_nt | cdr3_aa
TRBJ2-7 | TRBV30 | TRBD2 | - | TGTGCCTGGAGCTGGGGGGGAGGTCGCTACGAGCAGTACTTC | CAWSWGGGRYEQYF
TRBJ1-6 | TRBV19 | - | - | TGTGCCAGTAGTAGAAGGGGCCGGGCCGACAATTCACCCCTCCACTTT | CASSRRGRADNSPLHF
TRBJ1-5 | TRBV20-1 | - | - | TGCAGTGCTAGTGGACAGTTCAATCAGCCCCAGCATTTT | CSASGQFNQPQHF
TRBJ1-1 | TRBV29-1 | TRBD1 | - | TGCAGCGCACAGACAGGGACCAACACTGAAGCTTTCTTT | CSAQTGTNTEAFF
TRBJ2-3 | TRBV9 | TRBD1 | - | TGTGCCAGCAGCCCCGGACAGGGGAGCAAGGATACGCAGTATTTT | CASSPGQGSKDTQYF
TRBJ1-5 | TRBV30 | - | - | TGTGCCTGGAGTGTACTGGGGGGGGGTCAGCCCCAGCATTTT | CAWSVLGGGQPQHF
TRBJ2-1 | TRBV2 | TRBD2 | - | TGTGCCAGCCGGACTAGCGGGAGGATGGGCTCCTACAATGAGCAGTTCTTC | CASRTSGRMGSYNEQFF
TRBJ2-7 | TRBV5-6 | - | once | TGTGCCAGCAGCGAGGCCGGAGGCCAGATGGGCGAGCAGTACTTC | CASSEAGGQMGEQYF
TRBJ1-4 | TRBV28 | - | - | TGTGCCAGTCGGACTGCAAAAAATGAAAAACTGTTTTTT | CASRTAKNEKLFF
TRBJ1-5 | TRBV19 | - | - | TGTGCCAGTAGTATAGTGGGGGGGACCAATCAGCCCCAGCATTTT | CASSIVGGTNQPQHF
TRBJ2-2 | TRBV6-1 | - | - | TGTGCCAGCAGTGAAAGGGGGAACACCGGGGAGCTGTTTTTT | CASSERGNTGELFF
TRBJ2-1 | TRBV5-1 | TRBD2 | once | TGCGCCAGCAGCTTTGGGGATAGCGGGAGGGCCTATGAGCAGTTCTTC | CASSFGDSGRAYEQFF
TRBJ2-3 | TRBV4-2 | TRBD2 | - | TGTGCCAGCAGCCTAGCAACCGGGACTAGCGGGAGCCCAACAAGCACAGATACGCAGTATTTT | CASSLATGTSGSPTSTDTQYF
TRBJ2-1 | TRBV5-1 | TRBD2 | - | TGCGCCAGCAAGCAGGGACTAGCGGAGAACTCTGAGCAGTTCTTC | CASKQGLAENSEQFF
TRBJ2-1 | TRBV5-8 | TRBD1 | - | TGTGCCAGCAGCGGTCAGGGGGCGTCGGGTGAGCAGTTCTTC | CASSGQGASGEQFF